This T cell receptor (beta chain) was documented in a study of blood T cell repertoires in COVID-19. The table lists this clone with a few counts. Method: immunoSEQ multiplex PCR; TCRdb's copy keeps in-frame clones and lacks some. The sample has about 250,000 clones; just under 85% are singletons. The source is a man aged 80 or over with acute or convalescent COVID-19. Sample: peripheral blood.

The CDR3 loop is CASAPTGAVTGELFF. DNA of the CDR3: TGTGCCAGCGCCCCCACAGGGGCGGTCACCGGGGAGCTGTTTTTT. The chain combines TRBV6-5 with TRBJ2-2; 7 nucleotides line up with TRBD1. The CDR3 is 15 amino acids. V shed 8 bases, J shed 4 bases, and the junction held 10 bases outside the gene matches. The germline CDR1 and CDR2 sequences are MNHEY and SVGAGI.